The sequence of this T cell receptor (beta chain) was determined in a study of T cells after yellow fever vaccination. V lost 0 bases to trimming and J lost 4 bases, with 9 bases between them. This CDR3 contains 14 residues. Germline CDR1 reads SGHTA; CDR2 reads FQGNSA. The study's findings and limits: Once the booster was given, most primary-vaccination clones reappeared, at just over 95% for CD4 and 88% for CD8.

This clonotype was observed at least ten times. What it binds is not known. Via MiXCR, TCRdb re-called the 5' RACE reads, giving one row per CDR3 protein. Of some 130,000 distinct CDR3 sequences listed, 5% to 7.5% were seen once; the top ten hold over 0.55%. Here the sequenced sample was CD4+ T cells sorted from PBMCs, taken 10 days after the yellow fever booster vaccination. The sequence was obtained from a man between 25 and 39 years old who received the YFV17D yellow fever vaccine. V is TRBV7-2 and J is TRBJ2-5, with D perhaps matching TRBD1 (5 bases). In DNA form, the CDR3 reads TGTGCCAGCAGCTTAGCGATAGGGGTAGAGACCCAGTACTTC. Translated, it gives CASSLAIGVETQYF.